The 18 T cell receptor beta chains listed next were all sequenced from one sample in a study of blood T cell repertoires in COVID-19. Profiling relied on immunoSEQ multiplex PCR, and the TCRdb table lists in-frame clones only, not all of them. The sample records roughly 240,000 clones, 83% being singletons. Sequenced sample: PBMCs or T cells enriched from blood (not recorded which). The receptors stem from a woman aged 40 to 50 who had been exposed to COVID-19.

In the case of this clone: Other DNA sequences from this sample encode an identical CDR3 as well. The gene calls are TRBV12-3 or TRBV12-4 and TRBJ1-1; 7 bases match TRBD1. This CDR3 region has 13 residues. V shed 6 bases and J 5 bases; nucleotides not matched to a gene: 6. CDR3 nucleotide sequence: TGTGCCAGCAGCCTGAGGGGGCAAACTGAAGCTTTCTTT. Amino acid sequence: CASSLRGQTEAFF.

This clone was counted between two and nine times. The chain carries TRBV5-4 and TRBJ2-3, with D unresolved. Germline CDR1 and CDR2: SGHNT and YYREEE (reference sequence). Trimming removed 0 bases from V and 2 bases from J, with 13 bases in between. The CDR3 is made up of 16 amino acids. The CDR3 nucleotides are TGTGCCAGCAGCTTGGGATCCGGGTCCCTCACAGATACGCAGTATTTT. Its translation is CASSLGSGSLTDTQYF. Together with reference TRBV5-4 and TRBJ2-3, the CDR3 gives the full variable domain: ETGVTQSPTHLIKTRGQQVTLRCSSQSGHNTVSWYQQALGQGPQFIFQYYREEENGRGNFPPRFSGLQFPNYSSELNVNALELDDSALYLCASSLGSGSLTDTQYFGPGTRLTVL.

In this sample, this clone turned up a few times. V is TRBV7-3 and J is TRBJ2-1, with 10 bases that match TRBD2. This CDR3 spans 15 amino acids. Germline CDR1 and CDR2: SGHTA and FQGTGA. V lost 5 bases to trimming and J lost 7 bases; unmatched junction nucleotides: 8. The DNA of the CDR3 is TGTGCCAGCAGCCCCCTGGCTAGCGGGGGAAATGAGCAGTTCTTC. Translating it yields CASSPLASGGNEQFF. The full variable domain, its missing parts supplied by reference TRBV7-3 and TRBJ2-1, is GAGVSQTPSNKVTEKGKYVELRCDPISGHTALYWYRQSLGQGPEFLIYFQGTGAADDSGLPNDRFFAVRPEGSVSTLKIQRTERGDSAVYLCASSPLASGGNEQFFGPGTRLTVL.

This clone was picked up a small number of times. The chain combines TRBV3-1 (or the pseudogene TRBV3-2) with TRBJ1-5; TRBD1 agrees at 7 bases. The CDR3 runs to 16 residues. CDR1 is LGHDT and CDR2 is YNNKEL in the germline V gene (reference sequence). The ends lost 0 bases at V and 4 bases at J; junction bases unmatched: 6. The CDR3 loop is CASSQESTGMNQPQHF. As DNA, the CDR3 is TGTGCCAGCAGCCAAGAGTCGACAGGGATGAATCAGCCCCAGCATTTT.

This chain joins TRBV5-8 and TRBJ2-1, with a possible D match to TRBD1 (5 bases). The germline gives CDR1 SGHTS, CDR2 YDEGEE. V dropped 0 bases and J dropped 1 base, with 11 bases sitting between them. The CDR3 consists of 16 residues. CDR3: CASSLEAGLSYNEQFF. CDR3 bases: TGTGCCAGCAGCTTGGAGGCAGGGCTTTCCTACAATGAGCAGTTCTTC.

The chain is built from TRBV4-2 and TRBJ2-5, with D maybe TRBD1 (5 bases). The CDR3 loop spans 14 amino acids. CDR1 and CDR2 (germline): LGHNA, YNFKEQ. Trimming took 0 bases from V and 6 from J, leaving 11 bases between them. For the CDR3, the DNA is TGTGCCAGCAGCCAAGATCCAGCAGGGCAGACCCAGTACTTC. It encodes CASSQDPAGQTQYF.

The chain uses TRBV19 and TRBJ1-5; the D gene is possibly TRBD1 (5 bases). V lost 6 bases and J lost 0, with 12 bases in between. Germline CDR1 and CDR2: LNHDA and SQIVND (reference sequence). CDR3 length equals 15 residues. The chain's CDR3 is CASRFQGNSNQPQHF. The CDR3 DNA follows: TGTGCCAGTAGATTTCAGGGAAATAGCAATCAGCCCCAGCATTTT.

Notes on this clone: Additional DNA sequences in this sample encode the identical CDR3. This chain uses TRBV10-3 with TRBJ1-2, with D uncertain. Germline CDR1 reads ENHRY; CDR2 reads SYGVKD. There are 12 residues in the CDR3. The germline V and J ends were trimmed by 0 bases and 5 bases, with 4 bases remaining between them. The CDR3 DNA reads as TGTGCCATCAGTGAGTCCAGTTATGGCTACACCTTC. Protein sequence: CAISESSYGYTF.

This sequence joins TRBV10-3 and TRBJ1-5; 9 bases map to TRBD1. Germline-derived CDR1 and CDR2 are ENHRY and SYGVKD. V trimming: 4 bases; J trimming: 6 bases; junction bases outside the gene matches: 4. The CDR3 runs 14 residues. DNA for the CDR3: TGTGCCATCAGTGCGACAGGGGGATTTCAGCCCCAGCATTTT. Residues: CAISATGGFQPQHF.

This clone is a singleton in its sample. CDR3 sequence (DNA): TGCGCCAGCAGCCCTGGGGACAGGGTCAATCAGCCCCAGCATTTT. Residues: CASSPGDRVNQPQHF. This chain uses TRBV4-1 with TRBJ1-5, with 9 bases identical to TRBD1. This CDR3 has 15 residues. Trimming removed 4 bases from V and 3 bases from J; junction bases left unmatched: 4. Germline CDR1 is MGHRA and CDR2 is YSYEKL.

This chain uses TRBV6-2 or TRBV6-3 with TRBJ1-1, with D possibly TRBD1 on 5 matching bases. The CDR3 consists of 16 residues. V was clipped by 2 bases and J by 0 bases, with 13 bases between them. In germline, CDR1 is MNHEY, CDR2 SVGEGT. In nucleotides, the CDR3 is TGTGCCAGCAGTTACCCCCAGGGATGGTTGAACACTGAAGCTTTCTTT. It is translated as CASSYPQGWLNTEAFF.

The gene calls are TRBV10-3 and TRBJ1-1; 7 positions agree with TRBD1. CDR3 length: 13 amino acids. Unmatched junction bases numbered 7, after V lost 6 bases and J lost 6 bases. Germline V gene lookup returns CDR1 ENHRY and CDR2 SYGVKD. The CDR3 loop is CAISGGTEAEAFF. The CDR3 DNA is TGTGCCATCAGCGGCGGGACAGAGGCTGAAGCTTTCTTT.

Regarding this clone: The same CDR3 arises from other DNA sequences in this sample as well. The CDR3 loop is CASRQGYEQYF. For the CDR3, the DNA is TGTGCCAGCAGACAGGGTTACGAGCAGTACTTC. The chain links TRBV2 to TRBJ2-7, with D maybe TRBD1 (6 bases). Germline-derived CDR1 and CDR2 are SNHLY and FYNNEI. Trimming stripped 6 bases from V and 4 bases from J, with 7 bases between. This CDR3 region has 11 residues.

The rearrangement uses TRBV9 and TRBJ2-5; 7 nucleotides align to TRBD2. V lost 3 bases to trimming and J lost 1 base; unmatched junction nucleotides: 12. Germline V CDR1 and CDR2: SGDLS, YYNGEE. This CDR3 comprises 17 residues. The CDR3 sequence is CASSAAQGWGGQETQYF. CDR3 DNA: TGTGCCAGCAGCGCCGCTCAAGGATGGGGGGGCCAAGAGACCCAGTACTTC.

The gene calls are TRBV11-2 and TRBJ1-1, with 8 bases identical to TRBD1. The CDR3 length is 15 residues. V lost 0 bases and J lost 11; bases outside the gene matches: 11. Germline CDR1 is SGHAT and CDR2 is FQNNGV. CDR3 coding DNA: TGTGCCAGCAGCTTAGATTACACCTACAGGGGGTCGGCTTTCTTT. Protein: CASSLDYTYRGSAFF.

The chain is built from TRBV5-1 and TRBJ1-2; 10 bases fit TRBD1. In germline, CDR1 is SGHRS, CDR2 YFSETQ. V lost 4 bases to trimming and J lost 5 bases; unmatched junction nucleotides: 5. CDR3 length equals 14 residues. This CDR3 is CASSGGTGEYGYTF. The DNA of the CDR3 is TGCGCCAGCAGCGGCGGGACAGGGGAATATGGCTACACCTTC.

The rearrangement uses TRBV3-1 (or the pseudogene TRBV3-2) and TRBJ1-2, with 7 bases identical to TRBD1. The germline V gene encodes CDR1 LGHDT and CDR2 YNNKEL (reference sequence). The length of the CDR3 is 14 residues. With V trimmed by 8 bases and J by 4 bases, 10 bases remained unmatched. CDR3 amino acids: CASAFRDRVYGYTF. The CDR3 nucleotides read TGTGCCAGCGCCTTCCGCGACAGGGTCTATGGCTACACCTTC.

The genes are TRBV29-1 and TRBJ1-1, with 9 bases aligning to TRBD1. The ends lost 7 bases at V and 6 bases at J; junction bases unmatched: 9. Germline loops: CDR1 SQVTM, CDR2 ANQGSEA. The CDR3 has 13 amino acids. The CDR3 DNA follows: TGCAGCGCTTCGACAGGGGGAAGCTCTGAAGCTTTCTTT. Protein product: CSASTGGSSEAFF.